This entry is about one TCR beta chain. This clonotype was seen more than once but under ten times. Its antigen specificity is not known. Base qualities are not recorded, but no much larger clone differs from it by a single base. Sequencer: Illumina HiSeq 2500. Quantitative 5'-RACE with molecular barcodes was used to prepare TCR beta libraries. Per the authors' processing: A new computational method, built on a probabilistic model of VDJ rearrangement, was used to identify disease-linked TCR variants. TCRdb applied fastp at Q25 and MiXCR to the public reads, then kept only in-frame beta chains. Rows with a matching CDR3 protein are joined into one entry that keeps the most common DNA and genes. TCRdb, not the authors, supplied the V and J calls. The sample contains roughly 700,000 distinct CDR3 sequences, 15% to 20% of them found a single time. 19% of the sample lies in the top ten. The junction carries 13 bases between V and J, which are trimmed by 3 bases and 7 bases respectively. The CDR3 holds 13 amino acids from the cysteine to the phenylalanine. Only the CDR3 DNA stays, 39 bases, in frame from base 1. The germline V gene encodes CDR1 KGHSH and CDR2 LQKENI.

The record originates from a study of CD8 T cells in ankylosing spondylitis listed by TCRdb under 2017. The study in broad terms: The study set out to find disease-linked TCR variants by profiling T cell receptor beta repertoires in ankylosing spondylitis patients and healthy donors. The whole study cohort included under 140 healthy donors and over 20 ankylosing spondylitis patients. Peripheral blood was sampled, and synovial fluid was also collected from ankylosing spondylitis patients.

Here is what the overall study found, with its caveats: Some TCR beta motif variants had previously been reported in synovial fluid and blood of reactive arthritis patients, which suggested common disease-initiation mechanisms. The disease-linked clones showed a CD8+ phenotype and occurred at relatively low frequencies in peripheral blood. The disease-linked clones were reported as significantly enriched in matched synovial fluid samples from ankylosing spondylitis patients. Blood from ankylosing spondylitis patients appeared to be characterized by a TCR beta motif made up of eight highly homologous amino acid variants.

This sequence was found in a male donor with ankylosing spondylitis. The sequence is built from TRBV18 and TRBJ2-7, with the D gene too uncertain to name. The sequenced material came from blood, either unsorted or a sorted T cell fraction (not recorded which). At the DNA level, the sequence is TGTGCCAGCTCACCGGCAGGTTCTCGGGAGCAGTACTTC. It translates as CASSPAGSREQYF.